What follows is one T cell receptor (beta chain) and its context. Original methodology: Quantification of nucleated cells was approximated via reference gene primer amplification. Method: immunoSEQ multiplex PCR; TCRdb's copy keeps in-frame clones and lacks some. V, J and clone size reflect that table, while D and trimming were determined from the DNA. The sample carries a few hundred thousand clones, about 86% recorded once. This entry is derived from a study of blood T cell repertoires in COVID-19. Across the study: Acute and convalescent COVID-19 specimens originated in the United States, Italy and Spain. PBMCs, B-cell-depleted T cells, or T cells provided the cDNA or gDNA that made up the material.

Germline loops: CDR1 SGHNT, CDR2 YYREEE (reference sequence). The CDR3 runs to 16 residues. The V gene end was trimmed by 2 bases and the J gene end by 6 bases; junction bases not matched to a gene: 9. The TCR originated in a woman aged 45-65 years with acute or convalescent COVID-19. Sequencing was carried out using peripheral blood. V is TRBV5-4 and J is TRBJ2-2; 8 bases align to TRBD1. The CDR3 protein is CASSFGWTGSPGELFF. The CDR3 DNA reads TGTGCCAGCAGCTTTGGATGGACAGGGAGTCCCGGGGAGCTGTTTTTT.